The 29 T cell receptor beta chains listed next were all sequenced from one sample in a study of CD8 T cells in Susac syndrome (dated by TCRdb to between 2018 and 2021). Receptors were amplified or captured by the immunoSEQ multiplex PCR assay. RNA was extracted using the RNeasy kit, and roughly 0.45 to 1 ug of the RNA was reverse transcribed with random hexamers. TCRdb ran its own pipeline on the public reads, namely fastp trimming at Q25 and MiXCR clone calling, and kept in-frame beta chains. When rows share a CDR3 protein, they turn into one entry using the most common DNA and genes. Recorded for this sample are about 300,000 distinct CDR3 sequences; almost 85% of them occurred a single time. 0.2% to 0.25% of the sample is in the top ten clones. Sequences were obtained from CD8+ T cells from PBMCs. Every receptor here comes from a human donor with multiple sclerosis.

This chain uses TRBV4-3 with TRBJ1-2, with a possible D match to TRBD1 (5 bases). With 5 bases removed from V and 1 base from J, the gap between germline ends came to 8 bases. This CDR3 comprises 13 residues. CDR1 is LGHNA and CDR2 is YSLEER in the germline V gene. CDR3 residues: CASSVDSNYGYTF. For the CDR3, the DNA is TGCGCCAGCAGCGTTGACAGTAACTATGGCTACACCTTC.

The rearrangement links TRBV25-1 to TRBJ2-7; the match to TRBD1 covers 8 bases. This CDR3 has 16 residues. The ends lost 4 bases at V and 2 bases at J; junction bases unmatched: 10. Germline CDR1 is MGHDK and CDR2 is SYGVNS. The CDR3 here is CASSGWDRSETYEQYF. The CDR3, as DNA: TGTGCCAGCAGTGGGTGGGACAGGTCGGAAACCTACGAGCAGTACTTC.

The chain joins TRBV7-9 to TRBJ2-1; TRBD2 aligns across 7 bases. V gave up 5 bases and J gave up 1 base; unmatched junction bases: 8. Germline lookup yields CDR1 SEHNR and CDR2 FQNEAQ (reference sequence). The CDR3 length is 16 residues. The CDR3 DNA is TGTGCCAGCAGCCCAAGCGGGATACGGTCCTACAATGAGCAGTTCTTC. Amino acid sequence: CASSPSGIRSYNEQFF.

The J gene is TRBJ2-7, the V gene TRBV21-1; the D segment call TRBD2 is taken from the table without a DNA check. TRBV21-1 is tagged as a pseudogene. The CDR3 spans 13 residues. CDR3 protein: CASQLAGEIEQYF. The CDR3 DNA follows: TGTGCCAGCCAACTAGCGGGAGAGATCGAGCAGTACTTC.

The gene calls are TRBV29-1 and TRBJ2-3; D might be TRBD1 or TRBD2, each matching 7 bases. V shed 3 bases and J shed 0 bases, with 19 bases lying between them. The length of the CDR3 is 17 residues. Germline V gene lookup returns CDR1 SQVTM and CDR2 ANQGSEA. CDR3 DNA sequence: TGCAGCGTTGAGCTGGGGAGGGAGGGGGCTAGCACAGATACGCAGTATTTT. This sequence encodes CSVELGREGASTDTQYF.

The chain combines TRBV24-1 with TRBJ2-2; D remains ambiguous. The ends were cut back, 4 bases at V and 6 bases at J, with 8 bases in the middle. This CDR3 is 13 amino acids long. CDR1 and CDR2 from the germline V gene are KGHDR and SFDVKD. The CDR3 sequence: CATSDPGPGELFF. The CDR3 nucleotides are TGTGCCACCAGTGACCCTGGACCCGGGGAGCTGTTTTTT.

V is TRBV6-5 and J is TRBJ2-1, with 12 bases fitting TRBD2. CDR3 length equals 13 residues. Trimming cost V 2 bases and J 10 bases; bases outside gene matches: 0. From germline, CDR1 is MNHEY and CDR2 SVGAGI. The CDR3 region has the DNA TGTGCCAGCAGTTACGGGACTAGCGGGGAGCAGTTCTTC. Its protein is CASSYGTSGEQFF.

The chain joins TRBV18 to TRBJ2-1; 8 bases fit TRBD1. The J segment lost 8 bases and the V segment lost 6 bases, leaving 9 bases of the junction unmatched. Germline-derived CDR1 and CDR2 are KGHSH and LQKENI. The CDR3 extends over 14 amino acids. The CDR3 nucleotides read TGTGCCAGCTCTCATACAGGGGGAGGCGATGAGCAGTTCTTC. This encodes CASSHTGGGDEQFF.

The chain combines TRBV4-3 with TRBJ1-1; D is perhaps TRBD1 (6 bases). This CDR3 has 15 amino acids. From germline, CDR1 is LGHNA and CDR2 YSLEER. Between the trimmed V and J ends, which lost 1 base and 3 bases, there was a span of 12 bases. The CDR3 nucleotides read TGCGCCAGCAGCCAAGGATCAGGGGTTTACACTGAAGCTTTCTTT. As protein: CASSQGSGVYTEAFF.

The CDR3 is CASSLRLGACTDTQYF. The CDR3 bases are TGTGCCAGCAGCCTCAGACTGGGAGCCTGCACAGATACGCAGTATTTT. The chain links TRBV9 to TRBJ2-3, with a tentative D call TRBD2 (5 bases). The germline gives CDR1 SGDLS, CDR2 YYNGEE. The CDR3 covers 16 residues. The V end was cut by 4 bases, the J end by 1 base, with 16 bases between.

This chain links TRBV7-4 with TRBJ2-5, with D tentatively TRBD1 or TRBD2 (5 bases each). There are 15 residues in the CDR3. From germline, CDR1 is SGHVT and CDR2 SQSDAQ. V was pared by 5 bases and J by 2 bases, with 15 bases between. CDR3: CASSQTAWGQETQYF. The CDR3 region has the DNA TGTGCCAGCAGCCAAACAGCCTGGGGGCAAGAGACCCAGTACTTC.

In this sample, this clonotype turned up a few times. This chain connects TRBV12-3 or TRBV12-4 to TRBJ2-2; 7 bases are a match to TRBD1. V shed 5 bases, J shed 0 bases, and the junction held 6 bases outside the gene matches. This CDR3 is built from 16 residues. This chain's CDR3 is CASSPGQASNTGELFF. The CDR3 DNA is TGTGCCAGCAGTCCCGGACAGGCCTCGAACACCGGGGAGCTGTTTTTT.

This clonotype showed up just a few times. The chain recombines TRBV28 with TRBJ1-5; D is unresolved. This CDR3 is built from 15 residues. Germline V lookup: CDR1 MDHEN, CDR2 SYDVKM. The V gene lost 6 bases and the J gene lost 0 bases, with 12 bases spanning the gap. CDR3 protein: CASSPRLGSNQPQHF. As DNA, the CDR3 is TGTGCCAGCAGCCCCCGTTTGGGTAGCAATCAGCCCCAGCATTTT.

A few counts support this clonotype. V is TRBV4-3 and J is TRBJ2-1; D perhaps matches TRBD2 (5 bases). Germline-derived CDR1 and CDR2 are LGHNA and YSLEER. Trimming pared 1 base from V and 6 bases from J, leaving 10 bases between. This CDR3 has 14 residues. In nucleotides, the CDR3 is TGCGCCAGCAGCCAAGCAATAGCGCCCAATGAGCAGTTCTTC. Amino acids: CASSQAIAPNEQFF.

In nucleotides, the CDR3 is TGTGCCAGCACGGCATTCTCTTCCGGGGAGCTGTTTTTT. Translating it yields CASTAFSSGELFF. The chain joins TRBV4-2 to TRBJ2-2; no reliable D call. Germline CDR1 reads LGHNA; CDR2 reads YNFKEQ. The CDR3 is 13 amino acids. The V gene lost 7 bases and the J gene lost 6 bases, with 12 bases spanning the gap.

The chain is built from TRBV12-3 or TRBV12-4 and TRBJ2-6; perhaps TRBD1 as D (5 bases). Trimming took off 5 bases at V and 2 bases at J, with 16 bases between the two ends. The CDR3 totals 17 residues. In DNA form, the CDR3 reads TGTGCCAGCAGTACTACCCCCACAGGTCCTGGGGCCAACGTCCTGACTTTC. This sequence encodes CASSTTPTGPGANVLTF.

This chain joins TRBV20-1 and TRBJ2-3; either TRBD1 or TRBD2 may supply D (5 bases each). CDR1 DFQATT and CDR2 SNEGSKA come from the germline V gene (reference sequence). CDR3 size: 17 residues. Trimming cost V 0 bases and J 5 bases, with 21 bases left between them. The CDR3 is CSARDFGASRVGDTQYF. The CDR3 bases are TGCAGTGCTAGAGATTTTGGGGCTAGCCGTGTTGGAGATACGCAGTATTTT.

The rearrangement uses TRBV5-1 and TRBJ2-2; tentatively, D is TRBD1 (6 bases). The CDR3 length is 15 residues. Deletions cut 7 bases from V and 0 bases from J, with 13 bases between. Germline V lookup: CDR1 SGHRS, CDR2 YFSETQ. CDR3 coding DNA: TGCGCCAGCGGAGACAGGAATCCGAACACCGGGGAGCTGTTTTTT. Translating gives CASGDRNPNTGELFF.

This chain's CDR3 is CASSFGGRTGVYEQYF. CDR3 coding DNA: TGTGCCAGCAGCTTTGGAGGCCGGACAGGAGTCTACGAGCAGTACTTC. V is TRBV7-8 and J is TRBJ2-7, with 7 bases that match TRBD1. Germline CDR1 reads SGHVS; CDR2 reads FQNEAQ. V shed 3 bases, J shed 3 bases, and the junction held 11 bases outside the gene matches. The CDR3 loop spans 16 amino acids.

The chain combines TRBV20-1 with TRBJ2-3; D gene ambiguous. The CDR3 contains 13 residues. Per the germline V gene, CDR1 is DFQATT and CDR2 is SNEGSKA (reference sequence). V was clipped by 0 bases and J by 3 bases, with 7 bases between them. CDR3 loop: CSARDGSTDTQYF. Written as DNA, the CDR3 is TGCAGTGCTAGAGACGGCAGTACAGATACGCAGTATTTT.

The chain employs TRBV12-3 or TRBV12-4 and TRBJ2-3; 14 bases fit TRBD2. The CDR3 has 17 amino acids. V shed 5 bases and J 3 bases; nucleotides not matched to a gene: 7. The CDR3 DNA sequence: TGTGCCAGCAGTCCCGGGACTAGCGGGAGTAATACAGATACGCAGTATTTT. Translated: CASSPGTSGSNTDTQYF.

The rearrangement joins TRBV13 to TRBJ2-7, with D unclear. Germline V CDR1 and CDR2: PRHDT, FYEKMQ (reference sequence). This CDR3 region has 15 residues. The V end was cut by 5 bases, the J end by 6 bases, with 20 bases between. CDR3 sequence reads: CASSGRQLLLTEQYF. The DNA for the CDR3 is TGTGCCAGCAGCGGAAGACAACTCCTTCTGACCGAGCAGTACTTC.

This clonotype was seen only once. V gene TRBV13 combines with J gene TRBJ2-7, with 7 bases lining up with TRBD1. The CDR3 contains 14 residues. V dropped 4 bases and J dropped 5; count of bases not matched to a gene: 8. Looked up from germline, CDR1 is PRHDT and CDR2 is FYEKMQ (reference sequence). CDR3 coding DNA: TGTGCCAGCAGCTCCTACGACAGGGCTAACGAGCAGTACTTC. It yields the protein CASSSYDRANEQYF.

This rearrangement joins TRBV27 to TRBJ2-3; D is undetermined. Deletions cut 3 bases from V and 6 bases from J, with 22 bases between. The CDR3 covers 17 residues. Germline loops: CDR1 MNHEY, CDR2 SMNVEV (reference sequence). CDR3 sequence (DNA): TGTGCCAGCAGTTTTTTCCCAGGACGGGTGAATACTGATACGCAGTATTTT. Translation: CASSFFPGRVNTDTQYF.

V is TRBV5-6 and J is TRBJ1-2, with TRBD1 matching over 11 bases. This CDR3 spans 13 amino acids. Per germline, CDR1 SGHDT and CDR2 YYEEEE. Trimming removed 3 bases from V and 8 bases from J; junction bases left unmatched: 3. The CDR3 protein is CASSWDRGYGYTF. CDR3 DNA: TGTGCCAGCAGCTGGGACAGGGGGTACGGCTACACCTTC.

V gene TRBV4-3 combines with J gene TRBJ2-2, with D tentatively TRBD1 (5 bases). CDR3 size: 16 residues. CDR1 is LGHNA, CDR2 YSLEER, per germline. Trimming left V 3 bases short and J 4 bases short, with 15 bases between. CDR3 DNA: TGCGCCAGCAGCCAGTCAACTCAGGGTCGCACCGGGGAGCTGTTTTTT. Translating gives CASSQSTQGRTGELFF.

CDR3 DNA: TGTGCCAGCAGCTTAAACTCCGACGCGGTTGAAGCTTTCTTT. This gives the protein CASSLNSDAVEAFF. The rearrangement uses TRBV5-6 and TRBJ1-1; no clear D gene. This CDR3 region has 14 residues. V was clipped by 2 bases and J by 7 bases, with 15 bases between them. Germline V gene data show CDR1 as SGHDT and CDR2 as YYEEEE.

This clonotype showed up just a few times. This rearrangement joins TRBV7-9 to TRBJ2-3; TRBD2 is a possible D gene (6 bases). V was cut by 5 bases and J by 5 bases, with 20 bases left in between. Looked up from germline, CDR1 is SEHNR and CDR2 is FQNEAQ (reference sequence). The CDR3 covers 16 residues. The CDR3 DNA reads as TGTGCCAGCAGCGTTCCCACGGGAGAGCCAGAAGATACGCAGTATTTT. Translating it yields CASSVPTGEPEDTQYF.

The rearrangement joins TRBV5-1 to TRBJ2-7; unclear D gene. Germline V gene sequence: CDR1 SGHRS, CDR2 YFSETQ. CDR3 length equals 13 residues. Between the trimmed V and J ends, which lost 0 bases and 6 bases, there was a span of 10 bases. The CDR3 sequence is CASSLGTPAEQYF. CDR3 coding DNA: TGCGCCAGCAGCTTGGGGACCCCAGCCGAGCAGTACTTC.